Shown below are 32 T cell receptor beta chains from a single sample sequenced in a study of molecular identifiers for immune sequencing clone quantification (dated 2018 in TCRdb). The library came from PCR. For sequencing, a NextSeq 500 was employed. TCRdb redid the processing of the public reads, applying fastp at Q25 and MiXCR, and retained in-frame beta chains. Duplicate CDR3 protein sequences are folded into a single record with the most common DNA and genes. Within this sample are under 600,000 distinct CDR3 sequences, with roughly 26% of them counted one time only. Around 0.79% of the sample comes from the top ten. The sample consisted of naive CD8+ T cells from blood, with Jurkat cell RNA spiked in. The cell subset or site label on this specimen signifies: FACS-sorted CD8+CD4-CCR7+CD45RA+ naive T cells. Source of these receptors: a human donor in good health. Some libraries in this study had Jurkat cell RNA spiked in.

The rearrangement links TRBV6-2 or TRBV6-3 to TRBJ2-7; TRBD1 is a possible D gene (5 bases). V lost 6 bases to trimming and J lost 2 bases, with 14 bases between them. Germline V gives CDR1 MNHEY, CDR2 SVGEGT. This CDR3 is 14 amino acids long. CDR3 nucleotides: TGTGCCAGCAGGCGGCAGGGATTCGCCTACGAGCAGTACTTC. Its protein is CASRRQGFAYEQYF.

This clonotype has a count of ten or more. The chain recombines TRBV2 with TRBJ1-1; 7 nucleotides line up with TRBD1. After removal of 4 bases from V and 11 bases from J, the junction contained 7 bases not matched to a gene. The CDR3 runs to 12 residues. The germline V gene encodes CDR1 SNHLY and CDR2 FYNNEI. CDR3 sequence (DNA): TGTGCCAGCAGTGGGCTAGGGGGCGCGGCTTTCTTT. Its translation is CASSGLGGAAFF. Supplemented by reference TRBV2 and TRBJ1-1, the full variable domain reads EPEVTQTPSHQVTQMGQEVILRCVPISNHLYFYWYRQILGQKVEFLVSFYNNEISEKSEIFDDQFSVERPDGSNFTLKIRSTKLEDSAMYFCASSGLGGAAFFGQGTRLTVV.

In this sample, this clonotype turned up many times. The chain combines TRBV4-2 with TRBJ2-3; a weak D match, TRBD1 (6 bases). The CDR3 runs 15 residues. The germline V and J ends were trimmed by 5 bases and 2 bases, with 14 bases remaining between them. From germline, CDR1 is LGHNA and CDR2 YNFKEQ. The CDR3 here is CASSSVQGTTDTQYF. Written as DNA, the CDR3 is TGTGCCAGCAGCTCTGTCCAGGGGACCACAGATACGCAGTATTTT.

The V call is TRBV20-1, the J call TRBJ2-7; no reliable D call. V lost 3 bases, J lost 3 bases, and 12 bases lay in between. Germline loops: CDR1 DFQATT, CDR2 SNEGSKA (reference sequence). The CDR3 covers 13 residues. The CDR3 reads CSASDQESYEQYF. CDR3 sequence (DNA): TGCAGTGCTAGTGATCAGGAGAGCTACGAGCAGTACTTC.

This clonotype was found many times. The chain recombines TRBV7-2 with TRBJ2-4; 7 positions agree with TRBD1. In germline, CDR1 is SGHTA, CDR2 FQGNSA. This CDR3 is 13 amino acids long. The trim removed 3 bases at V and 14 bases at J, leaving 10 bases unmatched. CDR3 region: CASSLAPGQAKYF. In nucleotides, the CDR3 is TGTGCCAGCAGCTTGGCCCCCGGACAGGCCAAGTACTTC.

This sequence joins TRBV4-2 and TRBJ1-5; D is undetermined. Germline lookup yields CDR1 LGHNA and CDR2 YNFKEQ. V gave up 0 bases and J gave up 2 bases, with 14 bases separating them. The CDR3 runs 17 residues. CDR3 in DNA: TGTGCCAGCAGCCAAGATTCGGGAGGGTTGGGCAATCAGCCCCAGCATTTT. The encoded protein is CASSQDSGGLGNQPQHF.

V usage is TRBV6-5 and J usage is TRBJ2-7; 7 bases map to TRBD1. The CDR3 consists of 14 residues. The V gene's germline CDR1 is MNHEY and CDR2 SVGAGI. V gave up 0 bases and J gave up 6 bases; unmatched junction bases: 5. CDR3 amino acids: CASSYSGTGVEQYF. CDR3 coding DNA: TGTGCCAGCAGTTACTCGGGTACAGGGGTCGAGCAGTACTTC.

In the case of this clonotype: A much larger clonotype is one base distant, so this may be a read error. The chain uses TRBV5-6 and TRBJ2-3, with D perhaps matching TRBD1 (5 bases). The CDR3 has 15 amino acids. Trimming stripped 2 bases from V and 4 bases from J, with 14 bases between. In germline, CDR1 is SGHDT, CDR2 YYEEEE. The chain's CDR3 is CASSFSQDMADTQYF. The CDR3 coding sequence is TGTGCCAGCAGCTTCTCACAGGATATGGCAGATACGCAGTATTTT.

Note on this clonotype: Being one base from a much bigger clone, this may be a read error. The rearrangement uses TRBV4-1 and TRBJ2-7, with a possible D match to TRBD1 (5 bases). The CDR3 extends over 15 amino acids. Germline V gene data show CDR1 as MGHRA and CDR2 as YSYEKL. CDR3 sequence: CASNQDLAGPYEQYF. The CDR3 region has the DNA TGCGCCAGCAACCAAGATTTGGCAGGGCCTTACGAGCAGTACTTC.

This clonotype was counted ten times or more. This sequence joins TRBV28 and TRBJ1-2; TRBD1 agrees at 7 bases. Germline-derived CDR1 and CDR2 are MDHEN and SYDVKM. The CDR3 totals 14 residues. Losses at the gene ends were 6 bases for V and 8 bases for J; bases not matched to a gene: 12. The CDR3 sequence is CASRRDSTYGGYTF. CDR3 in DNA: TGTGCCAGCAGACGGGACAGCACGTATGGCGGCTACACCTTC.

The rearrangement links TRBV20-1 to TRBJ2-5; TRBD2 matches at 8 bases. The CDR3 runs to 14 residues. The germline V gene encodes CDR1 DFQATT and CDR2 SNEGSKA (reference sequence). The trim removed 4 bases at V and 2 bases at J, leaving 6 bases unmatched. CDR3 sequence reads: CSAIFSGEQETQYF. CDR3 nucleotide sequence: TGCAGTGCTATTTTTAGCGGGGAGCAAGAGACCCAGTACTTC.

V and J are TRBV12-3 or TRBV12-4 and TRBJ2-3; no clear D. V shed 1 base and J shed 3 bases, with 11 bases lying between them. This CDR3 is 15 amino acids long. CDR3 amino acids: CASSLEEISTDTQYF. The CDR3 DNA sequence: TGTGCCAGCAGTTTAGAGGAAATTTCGACAGATACGCAGTATTTT.

In this sample, this clonotype turned up many times. The genes are TRBV28 and TRBJ1-1; 11 positions agree with TRBD1. Trimming at V came to 5 bases and at J to 11 bases, leaving 7 bases not matched to a gene. Germline values: CDR1 MDHEN, CDR2 SYDVKM. The CDR3 consists of 13 residues. CDR3 DNA sequence: TGTGCCAGCAGTCCTCCGGGACAGGGGGACGCTTTCTTT. Translated: CASSPPGQGDAFF.

The table lists this clonotype with a count of one. DNA for the CDR3: TGTGCCAGCGGACCAGCCATCGGGGCCAACGTCCTGACTTTC. This codes for CASGPAIGANVLTF. V and J are TRBV12-3 or TRBV12-4 and TRBJ2-6; D gene ambiguous. The CDR3 is made up of 14 amino acids. V gave up 8 bases and J gave up 4 bases, with 12 bases separating them.

Many counts were recorded for this clonotype. The genes are TRBV5-6 and TRBJ2-3, with D possibly being TRBD2 (7 bases). V gave up 5 bases and J gave up 6 bases, with 22 bases separating them. The CDR3 is made up of 16 amino acids. CDR1 and CDR2 (germline): SGHDT, YYEEEE. CDR3 sequence: CASRVDGGLAEDTQYF. As DNA, the CDR3 is TGTGCCAGCAGGGTAGACGGGGGGCTAGCGGAGGATACGCAGTATTTT. Full variable domain (outside the CDR3, taken from reference TRBV5-6 and TRBJ2-3): DAGVTQSPTHLIKTRGQQVTLRCSPKSGHDTVSWYQQALGQGPQFIFQYYEEEERQRGNFPDRFSGHQFPNYSSELNVNALLLGDSALYLCASRVDGGLAEDTQYFGPGTRLTVL.

This clonotype was observed at least ten times. J is TRBJ1-1 and V is TRBV16; D is perhaps TRBD1 (5 bases). V shed 2 bases and J shed 3 bases, with 22 bases lying between them. This CDR3 has 18 amino acids. Looked up from germline, CDR1 is KGHSY and CDR2 is FQNENV. The CDR3 here is CASSQIGLLGGADTEAFF. DNA for the CDR3: TGTGCCAGCAGCCAAATTGGTCTGCTCGGGGGTGCGGACACTGAAGCTTTCTTT.

V and J are TRBV19 and TRBJ2-3; 12 positions match TRBD2. The CDR3 has 16 residues. Germline CDR1 LNHDA, CDR2 SQIVND (reference sequence). V shed 5 bases, J shed 2 bases, and the junction held 5 bases outside the gene matches. In nucleotides, the CDR3 is TGTGCCAGTAGTGTGGGACTAGCGGGCCCCACAGATACGCAGTATTTT. This sequence encodes CASSVGLAGPTDTQYF.

This clonotype appeared a few times. The V gene is TRBV6-2 or TRBV6-3, the J gene TRBJ2-1, with 8 bases lining up with TRBD2. The germline V gene has CDR1 MNHEY and CDR2 SVGEGT. V gave up 0 bases and J gave up 5 bases; unmatched junction bases: 12. The CDR3 is 18 residues long. The CDR3 loop is CASSYSGKLAEDNNEQFF. The CDR3 DNA follows: TGTGCCAGCAGTTACTCCGGAAAACTAGCGGAAGATAACAATGAGCAGTTCTTC.

The chain uses TRBV27 and TRBJ2-7; 13 bases are shared with TRBD2. The CDR3 runs to 17 residues. Per the germline V gene, CDR1 is MNHEY and CDR2 is SMNVEV (reference sequence). The trim removed 6 bases at V and 2 bases at J, leaving 10 bases unmatched. CDR3 sequence: CASSPSGTSGTAYEQYF. CDR3 bases: TGTGCCAGCAGCCCGTCTGGGACTAGCGGGACCGCCTACGAGCAGTACTTC.

V and J are TRBV4-1 and TRBJ2-3; D call uncertain. Germline V gene lookup returns CDR1 MGHRA and CDR2 YSYEKL. This CDR3 is 15 amino acids long. The V gene lost 1 base and the J gene lost 6 bases, with 14 bases spanning the gap. The CDR3 loop reads CASSQVTHESDTQYF. The CDR3 DNA follows: TGCGCCAGCAGCCAAGTGACCCATGAGAGTGATACGCAGTATTTT.

This clonotype was counted between two and nine times. This chain joins TRBV21-1 and TRBJ2-5; the table's D call, TRBD2, was not checked against the DNA. TRBV21-1 is a pseudogene locus. The CDR3 is 14 amino acids. CDR3 residues: CASSRPNTGETQYF. CDR3 coding DNA: TGTGCCAGCAGCAGGCCTAATACCGGGGAGACCCAGTACTTC.

Details on this clonotype: Since a much larger clone is just one base distant, this may be a read error. The rearrangement uses TRBV15 and TRBJ2-7, with 9 positions matching TRBD1. There are 14 residues in the CDR3. Germline CDR1 is LNHNV and CDR2 is YYDKDF (reference sequence). Trimming took 4 bases from V and 3 from J; bases not matched to a gene: 4. The CDR3 spells CATSTRTGVYEQYF. The CDR3 DNA sequence: TGTGCCACCAGCACAAGGACAGGGGTCTACGAGCAGTACTTC.

This clonotype has ten or more counts. The chain joins TRBV4-3 to TRBJ2-3; maybe TRBD2 (5 bases). This CDR3 is 13 amino acids long. V was shortened by 1 base and J by 6 bases, with 8 bases between the two germline ends. Looked up from germline, CDR1 is LGHNA and CDR2 is YSLEER. CDR3 sequence reads: CASSQVRGDTQYF. The CDR3, as DNA: TGCGCCAGCAGCCAAGTTCGCGGGGATACGCAGTATTTT.

Notes on this clonotype: A single base separates this from a much larger clone, so it may be a read error. The rearrangement uses TRBV29-1 and TRBJ1-1; 8 nucleotides line up with TRBD1. Germline V gene lookup returns CDR1 SQVTM and CDR2 ANQGSEA. The CDR3 runs to 14 residues. Unmatched junction bases numbered 10, after V lost 5 bases and J lost 5 bases. The CDR3 bases are TGCAGCGTTAGTACCGGGACAGGAACGACTGAAGCTTTCTTT. It is translated as CSVSTGTGTTEAFF.

This clonotype came up many times. The chain couples TRBV30 to TRBJ1-1; D remains ambiguous. The CDR3 has 11 residues. CDR1 is GTSNPN, CDR2 SVGIG, per germline (reference sequence). V was pared by 2 bases and J by 3 bases, with 4 bases between. CDR3 amino acids: CAWSLHTEAFF. The CDR3 DNA follows: TGTGCCTGGAGTCTACACACTGAAGCTTTCTTT.

This clonotype was seen a handful of times. The gene calls are TRBV30 and TRBJ1-3; D possibly corresponds to TRBD1 (5 bases). The CDR3 has 13 amino acids. With 8 bases removed from V and 0 bases from J, the gap between germline ends came to 11 bases. The germline V gene encodes CDR1 GTSNPN and CDR2 SVGIG (reference sequence). CDR3 sequence reads: CAGGPSSGNTIYF. Written as DNA, the CDR3 is TGTGCCGGGGGACCGTCCTCTGGAAACACCATATATTTT.

This clonotype was counted ten times or more. V and J are TRBV7-9 and TRBJ2-5, with D possibly matching TRBD2 (6 bases). Germline CDR1 and CDR2: SEHNR and FQNEAQ (reference sequence). The V end lost 1 base, the J end lost 3 bases, and 6 bases lay between the germline ends. The CDR3 covers 13 residues. CDR3: CASSLGLEETQYF. The CDR3 DNA sequence: TGTGCCAGCAGCTTAGGACTAGAAGAGACCCAGTACTTC.

This sequence joins TRBV9 and TRBJ1-6; tentatively, D is TRBD1 (5 bases). This CDR3 is built from 15 residues. Germline CDR1 is SGDLS and CDR2 is YYNGEE. V dropped 2 bases and J dropped 7 bases, with 13 bases sitting between them. The CDR3 sequence: CASSVSRVGNSPLHF. The CDR3 bases are TGTGCCAGCAGCGTGAGCAGGGTGGGGAATTCACCCCTCCACTTT.

This clonotype was counted a few times. The chain joins TRBV30 to TRBJ2-4; no firm D call. There are 13 residues in the CDR3. V lost 5 bases and J 2 bases, leaving 10 bases between the germline ends. CDR1 GTSNPN and CDR2 SVGIG come from the germline V gene (reference sequence). This CDR3 reads CAWAKISKNIQYF. DNA of the CDR3: TGTGCCTGGGCCAAGATTTCCAAAAACATTCAGTACTTC.

This clonotype has a handful of counts. V is TRBV4-3 and J is TRBJ2-5, with 13 bases fitting TRBD2. CDR1 is LGHNA, CDR2 YSLEER, per germline. V gave up 5 bases and J gave up 4 bases; unmatched junction bases: 4. The CDR3 has 15 amino acids. The CDR3 protein is CASSERTSGGETQYF. The CDR3 DNA is TGCGCCAGCAGCGAACGGACTAGCGGGGGAGAGACCCAGTACTTC.

The J gene is TRBJ1-1, the V gene TRBV4-2; 8 nucleotides line up with TRBD1. With 7 bases clipped from V and 1 base from J, the junction kept 2 bases outside the gene matches. The CDR3 extends over 13 amino acids. Germline-derived CDR1 and CDR2 are LGHNA and YNFKEQ. As DNA, the CDR3 is TGTGCCAGCACAGGACAGGGGAACACTGAAGCTTTCTTT. Protein sequence: CASTGQGNTEAFF.

In this sample, this clonotype turned up a few times. CDR3 DNA: TGTGCCAGCAGTTACCTGGACAGTCCAGGATATAGCAATCAGCCCCAGCATTTT. Protein product: CASSYLDSPGYSNQPQHF. The J gene is TRBJ1-5, the V gene TRBV6-2 or TRBV6-3; D is possibly TRBD1 (6 bases). The V end was cut by 2 bases, the J end by 0 bases, with 17 bases between. The CDR3 is 18 amino acids. Germline V gene data show CDR1 as MNHEY and CDR2 as SVGEGT.